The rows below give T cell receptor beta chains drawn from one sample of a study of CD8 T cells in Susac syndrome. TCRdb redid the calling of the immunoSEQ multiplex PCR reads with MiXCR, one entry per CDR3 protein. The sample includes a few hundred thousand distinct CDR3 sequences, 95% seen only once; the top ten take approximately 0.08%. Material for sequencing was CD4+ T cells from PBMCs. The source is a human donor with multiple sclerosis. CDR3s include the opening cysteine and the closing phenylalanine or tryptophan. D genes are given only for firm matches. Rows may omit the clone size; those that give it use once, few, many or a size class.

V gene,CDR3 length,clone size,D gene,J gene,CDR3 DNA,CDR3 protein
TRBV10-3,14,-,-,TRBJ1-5,TGTGCCATCAGTGACGTCGCGGGAAATCAGCCCCAGCATTTT,CAISDVAGNQPQHF
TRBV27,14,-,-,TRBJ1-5,TGTGCCAGCAGTTTCATAGGGGGCAATCAGCCCCAGCATTTT,CASSFIGGNQPQHF
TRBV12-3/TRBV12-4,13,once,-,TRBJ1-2,TGTGCCAGCAGTGTGGACGCGATCCATGGCTACACCTTC,CASSVDAIHGYTF
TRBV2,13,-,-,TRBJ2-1,TGTGCCAGCAGTGAGCTAGCAAGCTATGAGCAGTTCTTC,CASSELASYEQFF
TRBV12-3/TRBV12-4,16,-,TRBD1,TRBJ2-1,TGTGCCAGCAGTTTGACAGGGCAAGCCTCCTACAATGAGCAGTTCTTC,CASSLTGQASYNEQFF
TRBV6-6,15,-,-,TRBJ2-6,TGTGCCAGCAGTTACTCATGGACTGGGGCCAACGTCCTGACTTTC,CASSYSWTGANVLTF
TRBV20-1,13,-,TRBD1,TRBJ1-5,TGCAGTGCCTACAGGGGAGATAATCAGCCCCAGCATTTT,CSAYRGDNQPQHF
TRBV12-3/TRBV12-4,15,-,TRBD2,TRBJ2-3,TGTGCCAGCACAAGTAGCGGGGGATACACAGATACGCAGTATTTT,CASTSSGGYTDTQYF
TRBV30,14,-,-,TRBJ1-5,TGTGCCTGGAGTAGAACAGTTAGCAATCAGCCCCAGCATTTT,CAWSRTVSNQPQHF
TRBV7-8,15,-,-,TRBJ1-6,TGTGCCAGCAGCTGGGGGTATGCCGTTAATTCACCCCTCCACTTT,CASSWGYAVNSPLHF
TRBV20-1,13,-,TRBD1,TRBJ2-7,TGCAGTGCTGCCACAGGGGGCGGGTACGAGCAGTACTTC,CSAATGGGYEQYF
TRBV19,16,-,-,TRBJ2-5,TGTGCCAGTAGACCCCAGGGCGGTGCATCCCAAGAGACCCAGTACTTC,CASRPQGGASQETQYF
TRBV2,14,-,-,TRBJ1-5,TGTGCCAGCACCCCAGGGATTAGCAATCAGCCCCAGCATTTT,CASTPGISNQPQHF
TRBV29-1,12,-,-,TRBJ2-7,TGCAGCGCCTCCCGGACTGCGAACGAGCAGTACTTC,CSASRTANEQYF
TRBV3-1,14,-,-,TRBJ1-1,TGTGCCAGCAGCCAGCTAGAAAGCCGCACTGAAGCTTTCTTT,CASSQLESRTEAFF
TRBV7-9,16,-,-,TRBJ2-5,TGTGCCAGCAGCTCCCAATCCGGGACACCCCAAGAGACCCAGTACTTC,CASSSQSGTPQETQYF
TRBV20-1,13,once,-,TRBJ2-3,TGCAGTGCTACCTCCCTTGGGTTAGATACGCAGTATTTT,CSATSLGLDTQYF
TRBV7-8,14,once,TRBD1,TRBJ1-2,TGTGCCAGCGCAATCGGGACAGCAAACTATGGCTACACCTTC,CASAIGTANYGYTF
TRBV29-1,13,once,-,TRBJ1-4,TGCAGCGTTGATTCTGGGGAGCGTGAAAAACTGTTTTTT,CSVDSGEREKLFF
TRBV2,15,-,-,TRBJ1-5,TGTGCCAGCAGTGAACTCAGGGTCGCAAGTCAGCCCCAGCATTTT,CASSELRVASQPQHF
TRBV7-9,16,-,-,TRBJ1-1,TGTGCCAGCAGCCTCCCTAATGGACGGAAGAACACTGAAGCTTTCTTT,CASSLPNGRKNTEAFF
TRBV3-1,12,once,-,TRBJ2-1,TGTGCCAGCAGCCCAGGGGGGGCCAATCAGGTCTTC,CASSPGGANQVF
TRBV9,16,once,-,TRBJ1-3,TGTGCCAGCAGCCCCCACCATCTGAGCTCTGGAAACACCATATATTTT,CASSPHHLSSGNTIYF
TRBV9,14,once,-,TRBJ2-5,TGTGCCAGCAGCGTAGCTACAAGAACGGAGACCCAGTACTTC,CASSVATRTETQYF
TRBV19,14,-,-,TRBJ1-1,TGTGCCAGTAGTATGGCTGGACAGATCCCTGAAGCTTTCTTT,CASSMAGQIPEAFF
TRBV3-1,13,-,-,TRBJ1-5,TGTGCCAGCAGCCAAGATATCAATCAGCCCCAGCATTTT,CASSQDINQPQHF
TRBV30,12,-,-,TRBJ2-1,TGTGCCTGGCTGCATCCATACAATGAGCAGTTCTTC,CAWLHPYNEQFF
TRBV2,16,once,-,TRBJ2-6,TGTGCCAGCAGTGAATCTTGGCCGAGTGGGGCCAACGTCCTGACTTTC,CASSESWPSGANVLTF
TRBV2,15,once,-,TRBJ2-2,TGTGCCAGCGATAGAAGAGTAGACGGAACCGGGGAGCTGTTTTTT,CASDRRVDGTGELFF
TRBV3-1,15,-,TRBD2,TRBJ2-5,TGTGCCAGCAGCCACGGGACTAGCGTCGGGGAGACCCAGTACTTC,CASSHGTSVGETQYF
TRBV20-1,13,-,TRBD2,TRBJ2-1,TGCAGTGCTAGCCCCGGGGGGTACAATGAGCAGTTCTTC,CSASPGGYNEQFF
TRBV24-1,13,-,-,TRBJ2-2,TGTGCCACCAGTGTATCCGGGGACGGGGAGCTGTTTTTT,CATSVSGDGELFF
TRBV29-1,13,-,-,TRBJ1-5,TGCAGCGTTGGGGCGGGGGGCGATCAGCCCCAGCATTTT,CSVGAGGDQPQHF
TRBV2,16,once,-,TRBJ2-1,TGTGCCAGCAGATTCGACAGATACCTCTCCTACAATGAGCAGTTCTTT,CASRFDRYLSYNEQFF
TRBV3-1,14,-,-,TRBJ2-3,TGTGCCAGCAGCCAAGACCCCAGCGGAGATACGCAGTATTTT,CASSQDPSGDTQYF
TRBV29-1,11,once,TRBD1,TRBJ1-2,TGCAGCGTGCAACAGGGGGAGGGCTACACCTTC,CSVQQGEGYTF
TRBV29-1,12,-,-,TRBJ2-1,TGCAGCGCCGAGAGGGACTCAACCGGGCAGTTCTTC,CSAERDSTGQFF
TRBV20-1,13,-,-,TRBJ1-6,TGCAGTGCTAGAGATTTAGGTAATTCACCCCTCCACTTT,CSARDLGNSPLHF
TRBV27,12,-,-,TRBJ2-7,TGTGCCAGCAGGAGGGGCTCCTACGAGCAGTACTTC,CASRRGSYEQYF
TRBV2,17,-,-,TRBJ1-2,TGTGCCAGCAGTGAGGAGGGCTGGGGGGTTAAAAACTATGGCTACACCTTC,CASSEEGWGVKNYGYTF
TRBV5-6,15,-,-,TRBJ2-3,TGTGCCAGCAGCTTGGAAGTGACTCCCACAGATACGCAGTATTTT,CASSLEVTPTDTQYF
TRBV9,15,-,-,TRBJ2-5,TGTGCCAGCAGCGTAGGGGCAGGACTCCAAGAGACCCAGTACTTC,CASSVGAGLQETQYF
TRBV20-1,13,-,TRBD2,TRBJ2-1,TGCAGTGCTATTACGGGGGGTTATGATGAGCAGTTCTTC,CSAITGGYDEQFF
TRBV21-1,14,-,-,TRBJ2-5,TGTGCCAGCAGCCACCGGACAGCCCAAGAGACCCAGTACTTC,CASSHRTAQETQYF
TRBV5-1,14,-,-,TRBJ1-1,TGCGCCAGCAGCTCTGGGACTGGGAACACTGAAGCTTTCTTT,CASSSGTGNTEAFF
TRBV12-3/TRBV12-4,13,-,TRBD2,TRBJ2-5,TGTGCCAGCAGTTTTCCCGGGAGGGAGACCCAGTACTTC,CASSFPGRETQYF
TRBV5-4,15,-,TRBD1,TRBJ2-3,TGTGCCAGCAGGTTACAGGGGGAGCTCACAGATACGCAGTATTTT,CASRLQGELTDTQYF
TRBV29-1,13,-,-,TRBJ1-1,TGCAGCGTTGAAGATGGGGGGAACACTGAAGCTTTCTTT,CSVEDGGNTEAFF
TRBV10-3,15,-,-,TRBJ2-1,TGTGCCATCAGTGAGTCCGTTAGCCGGCACAATGAGCAGTTCTTC,CAISESVSRHNEQFF
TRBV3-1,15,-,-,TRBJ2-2,TGTGCCAGCAGCCTGAAGCAGGGGGGGACCGGGGAGCTGTTTTTT,CASSLKQGGTGELFF
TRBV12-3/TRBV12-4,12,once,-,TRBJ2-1,TGTGCCAGCAGCCTCAGAGGGGATGAGCAGTTCTTC,CASSLRGDEQFF
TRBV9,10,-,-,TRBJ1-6,TGTGCCAGCAGAAAGGAGCCCCTCCACTTT,CASRKEPLHF
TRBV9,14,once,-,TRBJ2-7,TGTGCCAGCAGCCCCGAACCTAGCTCCTACGAGCAGTACTTC,CASSPEPSSYEQYF
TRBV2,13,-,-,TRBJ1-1,TGTGCCAGCAGTGAAGGCAGTAACACTGAAGCTTTCTTT,CASSEGSNTEAFF
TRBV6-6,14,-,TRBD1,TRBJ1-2,TGTGCCAGCAGTCCAGGGGGCGCGAGCTATGGCTACACCTTC,CASSPGGASYGYTF